The 16 T cell receptor beta chains presented below share a single source sample, sequenced in a study of regulatory T cells in long-lasting Graves disease. Construction of the TCR beta libraries employed iRepertoire HTBI primers in conjunction with Arm-PCR of CDR3 regions. Using its own MiXCR run on the multiplex PCR reads, TCRdb lists one record per CDR3 protein. Among approximately 540,000 distinct CDR3 sequences, around 12% were seen once, and the ten largest hold more than 8%. Time point here: newly diagnosed GD, antithyroid drugs for less than 3 months. The TCR library was prepared using RNA isolated from PBMCs. This same sample was also part of a study on T cells in Graves' hyperthyroidism and ophthalmopathy.

This specimen consisted of peripheral blood mononuclear cells (PBMCs), obtained at new diagnosis, from a patient treated with antithyroid drugs. The receptors were sampled from a woman under 40 with Graves disease.

This clonotype showed up just a few times. The chain employs TRBV29-1 and TRBJ1-2; the D gene is possibly TRBD1 (5 bases). The CDR3 runs 13 residues. V was shortened by 4 bases and J by 3 bases, with 12 bases between the two germline ends. Germline V gives CDR1 SQVTM, CDR2 ANQGSEA. CDR3 sequence (DNA): TGCAGCGTTGTTAGGGGATGGGACTATGGCTACACCTTC. It is translated as CSVVRGWDYGYTF.

In its sample, this clonotype was seen a few times. This chain connects TRBV19 to TRBJ1-1, with no clear D. V was clipped by 3 bases and J by 0 bases, with 5 bases between them. The CDR3 is made up of 13 amino acids. Per the germline V gene, CDR1 is LNHDA and CDR2 is SQIVND (reference sequence). CDR3 region: CASSIVVNTEAFF. The CDR3, as DNA: TGTGCCAGTAGTATTGTTGTGAACACTGAAGCTTTCTTT. Full variable domain (remainder filled in from reference TRBV19 and TRBJ1-1): DGGITQSPKYLFRKEGQNVTLSCEQNLNHDAMYWYRQDPGQGLRLIYYSQIVNDFQKGDIAEGYSVSREKKESFPLTVTSAQKNPTAFYLCASSIVVNTEAFFGQGTRLTVV.

This clonotype was seen many times. The chain has TRBV29-1 and TRBJ2-3; maybe TRBD2 (6 bases). Looked up from germline, CDR1 is SQVTM and CDR2 is ANQGSEA. The CDR3 consists of 14 residues. Trimming took off 7 bases at V and 3 bases at J, with 17 bases between the two ends. This CDR3 is CSAMLRRGTDTQYF. CDR3 DNA: TGCAGCGCGATGCTACGACGGGGGACAGATACGCAGTATTTT.

This clonotype was seen a few times. The chain recombines TRBV7-9 with TRBJ1-5, with D possibly TRBD1 on 5 matching bases. From germline, CDR1 is SEHNR and CDR2 FQNEAQ (reference sequence). V was pared by 5 bases and J by 5 bases, with 19 bases between. The CDR3 spans 16 residues. The DNA for the CDR3 is TGTGCCAGCAGCCCCCGCAGGGTGGGCCCAGATCAGCCCCAGCATTTT. Protein: CASSPRRVGPDQPQHF.

At least ten counts were recorded for this clonotype. The genes are TRBV6-1 and TRBJ1-5; 10 bases line up with TRBD1. V trimming: 5 bases; J trimming: 6 bases; junction bases outside the gene matches: 10. The CDR3 runs to 16 residues. CDR1 and CDR2 from the germline V gene are MNHNS and SASEGT. The CDR3 sequence is CASSRTGGSSGQPQHF. The CDR3 coding sequence is TGTGCCAGCAGTCGGACAGGGGGGAGTTCTGGTCAGCCCCAGCATTTT.

Ten or more counts support this clonotype. The V gene is TRBV18, the J gene TRBJ2-7; D perhaps matches TRBD2 (5 bases). V was trimmed by 6 bases and J by 2 bases, leaving 14 bases between them. The CDR3 is 14 amino acids. Germline V gives CDR1 KGHSH, CDR2 LQKENI. DNA for the CDR3: TGTGCCAGCTCCCCCGGGGTCAGGACCTACGAGCAGTACTTC. Translated: CASSPGVRTYEQYF.

This clonotype was counted only a few times. V gene TRBV30 combines with J gene TRBJ1-2, with no clear D. Trimming cost V 0 bases and J 3 bases, with 11 bases left between them. This CDR3 contains 14 residues. The germline V gene has CDR1 GTSNPN and CDR2 SVGIG (reference sequence). CDR3 sequence: CAWSVLTSDYGYTF. The CDR3 DNA reads TGTGCCTGGAGTGTACTGACATCGGACTATGGCTACACCTTC.

Note on this clonotype: Being one base from a much bigger clone, this may be a read error. The conserved phenylalanine or tryptophan normally closing the CDR3 is absent here, so this likely arose from a read error. The chain employs TRBV10-3 and TRBJ2-7; TRBD1 aligns across 7 bases. J gave up 5 bases and V 1 base, and 5 bases lay outside the gene matches. The CDR3 has 14 amino acids. Germline CDR1 is ENHRY and CDR2 is SYGVKD. The CDR3 region is CAISEFQGDHEQYL. As DNA, the CDR3 is TGTGCCATCAGTGAGTTTCAGGGGGACCACGAGCAGTACCTC.

This clonotype was observed a handful of times. The chain employs TRBV28 and TRBJ1-6, with 8 nucleotides matching TRBD1. Germline-derived CDR1 and CDR2 are MDHEN and SYDVKM. The ends lost 5 bases at V and 9 bases at J; junction bases unmatched: 9. The CDR3 is 15 residues long. As DNA, the CDR3 is TGTGCCAGCAGTCAAACAGGGGGGCGACGTTCACCCCTCCACTTT. It codes for CASSQTGGRRSPLHF.

Ten or more counts support this clonotype. The J gene is TRBJ2-5, the V gene TRBV7-2, with D unresolved. There are 16 residues in the CDR3. V was shortened by 0 bases and J by 5 bases, with 16 bases between the two germline ends. Germline lookup yields CDR1 SGHTA and CDR2 FQGNSA. CDR3 nucleotide sequence: TGTGCCAGCAGCTTAGCTGTAGACTCCCTCGGGGAGACCCAGTACTTC. Protein product: CASSLAVDSLGETQYF.

The chain combines TRBV6-2 or TRBV6-3 with TRBJ1-4; no definite D call. V shed 4 bases and J shed 5 bases, with 11 bases lying between them. The CDR3 extends over 14 amino acids. CDR1 is MNHEY and CDR2 is SVGEGT in the germline V gene. DNA of the CDR3: TGTGCCAGCAGTTCGGCCAGGCCCAATGAAAAACTGTTTTTT. It encodes CASSSARPNEKLFF.

This clonotype appeared many times. This chain connects TRBV28 to TRBJ2-5; 7 bases fit TRBD2. The CDR3 consists of 15 residues. Trimming at V came to 5 bases and at J to 5 bases, leaving 11 bases not matched to a gene. CDR1 and CDR2 from the germline V gene are MDHEN and SYDVKM. The CDR3 loop is CASSEPKRGGETQYF. CDR3 bases: TGTGCCAGCAGTGAACCTAAGCGGGGAGGGGAGACCCAGTACTTC.

This clonotype was seen ten or more times. The chain recombines TRBV6-1 with TRBJ2-7, with D uncertain. Germline V lookup: CDR1 MNHNS, CDR2 SASEGT. The CDR3 has 15 amino acids. V was shortened by 7 bases and J by 0 bases, with 16 bases between the two germline ends. The CDR3 nucleotides read TGTGCCAGCACCTCCCCCGCGAGCAGCTCCTACGAGCAGTACTTC. Protein sequence: CASTSPASSSYEQYF.

This clonotype was seen at least ten times. The V and J genes are TRBV2 and TRBJ1-1; D ambiguous. Germline-derived CDR1 and CDR2 are SNHLY and FYNNEI. The V end was cut by 8 bases, the J end by 0 bases, with 7 bases between. The CDR3 has 12 amino acids. The CDR3 sequence: CASELMNTEAFF. In DNA form, the CDR3 reads TGTGCCAGCGAGCTTATGAACACTGAAGCTTTCTTT.

There are a few counts of this clonotype. V and J are TRBV6-2 or TRBV6-3 and TRBJ2-5; the match to TRBD2 covers 8 bases. This CDR3 is 14 amino acids long. V shed 6 bases, J shed 4 bases, and the junction held 7 bases outside the gene matches. Germline V CDR1 and CDR2: MNHEY, SVGEGT. The CDR3 protein is CASSRPGGVETQYF. In nucleotides, the CDR3 is TGTGCCAGCAGCCGTCCGGGGGGGGTAGAGACCCAGTACTTC.

In regard to this clonotype: Since a far larger clone is one base different, this is likely a read error. This chain connects TRBV27 to TRBJ2-3; D unclear. The CDR3 is 13 residues long. Germline V gene sequence: CDR1 MNHEY, CDR2 SMNVEV (reference sequence). Trimming removed 5 bases at V and 2 bases at J, with 8 bases between. DNA for the CDR3: TGTGCCAGCAGTGATTTCTACACAGATACGCAGTATTTT. Encoded protein: CASSDFYTDTQYF.